Below are 21 T cell receptor beta chains sequenced from a single sample in a study of cytomegalovirus exposure and HLA in healthy donors. With 60 Vbeta and 13 Jbeta primers, the PCR was carried out. Clones were sequenced by immunoSEQ multiplex PCR, and TCRdb holds only the in-frame ones, with some missing. The table has 120,000 to 150,000 clones, 75% to 80% seen once. The sample was PBMCs. The receptors originated from a male donor in good health and CMV-seronegative.

J is TRBJ2-2 and V is TRBV7-3; 8 nucleotides agree with TRBD1. The germline CDR1 and CDR2 sequences are SGHTA and FQGTGA. The CDR3 extends over 16 amino acids. V was clipped by 5 bases and J by 1 base; unmatched bases: 6. The CDR3 sequence: CASSLLGTGNTGELFF. The CDR3 region has the DNA TGTGCCAGCAGCCTACTGGGGACAGGGAACACCGGGGAGCTGTTTTTT. Together with reference TRBV7-3 and TRBJ2-2, the CDR3 gives the full variable domain: GAGVSQTPSNKVTEKGKYVELRCDPISGHTALYWYRQSLGQGPEFLIYFQGTGAADDSGLPNDRFFAVRPEGSVSTLKIQRTERGDSAVYLCASSLLGTGNTGELFFGEGSRLTVL.

The V and J genes are TRBV5-4 and TRBJ2-1; 14 bases line up with TRBD2. CDR3 length: 17 residues. Germline V gives CDR1 SGHNT, CDR2 YYREEE (reference sequence). V shed 3 bases and J 4 bases; nucleotides not matched to a gene: 6. For the CDR3, the DNA is TGTGCCAGCAGCTCCGGGACTAGCGGGAGAGAGTACAATGAGCAGTTCTTC. Translated: CASSSGTSGREYNEQFF.

The chain recombines TRBV7-2 with TRBJ1-5, with no clear D. The CDR3 length is 12 residues. V dropped 10 bases and J dropped 7 bases, with 14 bases sitting between them. Germline V lookup: CDR1 SGHTA, CDR2 FQGNSA. The chain's CDR3 is CATSGLGQPQHF. The DNA of the CDR3 is TGTGCCACCTCGGGTCTCGGCCAGCCCCAGCATTTT.

This rearrangement joins TRBV4-1 to TRBJ1-2, with 9 bases lining up with TRBD1. CDR3 length: 14 amino acids. In germline, CDR1 is MGHRA, CDR2 YSYEKL. V shed 5 bases, J shed 13 bases, and the junction held 14 bases outside the gene matches. Written as DNA, the CDR3 is TGCGCCAGCAGCGACCGGGACAGGGCCCGGGAGCCCACCTTC. Its translation: CASSDRDRAREPTF.

J is TRBJ2-7 and V is TRBV5-5; TRBD1 is a possible D gene (6 bases). This CDR3 region has 14 residues. Trimming removed 2 bases at V and 4 bases at J, with 13 bases between. Per the germline V gene, CDR1 is SGHKS and CDR2 is YYEKEE (reference sequence). The CDR3 nucleotides read TGTGCCAGCAGCTTTAGGACAGACCCTTACGAGCAGTACTTC. It encodes CASSFRTDPYEQYF.

The genes are TRBV11-2 and TRBJ2-7, with D perhaps TRBD1 (5 bases). In germline, CDR1 is SGHAT, CDR2 FQNNGV. CDR3 length: 13 residues. Trimming pared 6 bases from V and 4 bases from J, leaving 13 bases between. The CDR3 DNA follows: TGTGCCAGCAGTTTAAGACAGATATACGAGCAGTACTTC. Its protein is CASSLRQIYEQYF.

For this clone: The junction shows a germline mismatch at one end, possibly a read error. The gene calls are TRBV5-1 and TRBJ2-7, with TRBD1 matching 7 bases. The CDR3 covers 14 residues. Germline CDR1 is SGHRS and CDR2 is YFSETQ. CDR3 sequence (DNA): TGCGCCAGCAGCTCGAACTCACATCGACAGGGAATGGACTTC. It codes for CASSSNSHRQGMDF.

The V call is TRBV27, the J call TRBJ2-7; a weak D match, TRBD1 (6 bases). The germline V gene has CDR1 MNHEY and CDR2 SMNVEV (reference sequence). The length of the CDR3 is 13 residues. V lost 7 bases to trimming and J lost 1 base, with 11 bases between them. DNA for the CDR3: TGTGCCAGCAAGCAGGGGTTTTCCTACGAGCAGTACTTC. Translating it yields CASKQGFSYEQYF.

The V and J genes are TRBV29-1 and TRBJ2-2; 8 bases agree with TRBD2. With V trimmed by 2 bases and J by 4 bases, 3 bases remained unmatched. In germline, CDR1 is SQVTM, CDR2 ANQGSEA. There are 14 residues in the CDR3. The CDR3 region is CSVESGGSTGELFF. CDR3 DNA sequence: TGCAGCGTTGAAAGCGGGGGTAGCACCGGGGAGCTGTTTTTT.

The chain joins TRBV7-6 to TRBJ1-1; no definite D call. V was cut by 4 bases and J by 0 bases, with 12 bases left in between. The CDR3 totals 15 residues. Germline lookup yields CDR1 SGHVS and CDR2 FNYEAQ. The CDR3 DNA is TGTGCCAGCAGCTACGATGTTAGCCTGAACACTGAAGCTTTCTTT. Translating it yields CASSYDVSLNTEAFF.

The V call is TRBV6-1, the J call TRBJ2-3, with TRBD2 matching 9 bases. V was clipped by 3 bases and J by 6 bases; unmatched bases: 10. The V gene's germline CDR1 is MNHNS and CDR2 SASEGT. The CDR3 consists of 16 residues. The CDR3 DNA sequence: TGTGCCAGCAGTGATCTGGGCGGGGGGGTCAGGGATACGCAGTATTTT. Its translation: CASSDLGGGVRDTQYF.

Concerning this clone itself: Mismatch with germline at one junction end may stem from a read error. The V and J genes are TRBV10-3 and TRBJ2-7; 8 positions agree with TRBD1. Per germline, CDR1 ENHRY and CDR2 SYGVKD. The CDR3 is made up of 13 amino acids. The CDR3 DNA reads as TGTGCCGTCAGGGACAGGAGCTCCTACGAGCAGTACTTC. It specifies CAVRDRSSYEQYF.

The gene calls are TRBV11-2 and TRBJ2-7; the match to TRBD1 covers 8 bases. CDR3 length equals 15 residues. In germline, CDR1 is SGHAT, CDR2 FQNNGV. Losses at the gene ends were 5 bases for V and 1 base for J; bases not matched to a gene: 7. The CDR3 here is CASSHTGTGSYEQYF. The CDR3 DNA follows: TGTGCCAGCAGCCACACCGGGACAGGATCCTACGAGCAGTACTTC.

This clone was counted a few times. J is TRBJ1-2 and V is TRBV5-6; tentative D call: TRBD1 (5 bases). The V gene lost 2 bases and the J gene lost 3 bases, with 14 bases spanning the gap. CDR3 length equals 15 residues. Germline V gene data show CDR1 as SGHDT and CDR2 as YYEEEE. CDR3 DNA: TGTGCCAGCAGCTTATGGGGCCGTGGGGACTATGGCTACACCTTC. It encodes CASSLWGRGDYGYTF.

This clone came up once. One end of the junction fails to match germline, which may point to a read error. The chain employs TRBV7-9 and TRBJ1-4, with a weak D call TRBD1 (5 bases). Germline values: CDR1 SEHNR, CDR2 FQNEAQ (reference sequence). The CDR3 is 15 residues long. The CDR3 region has the DNA TGTTCCAGCAGCTTAGATTGGGAAAGGGGTGAAAAACTGTTTTTT. Encoded protein: CSSSLDWERGEKLFF.

The chain carries TRBV19 and TRBJ2-2; D gene uncertain. The CDR3 covers 14 residues. Germline-derived CDR1 and CDR2 are LNHDA and SQIVND (reference sequence). Between the trimmed V and J ends, which lost 1 base and 1 base, there was a span of 4 bases. CDR3 nucleotides: TGTGCCAGTAGTATAGGGCAGAACACCGGGGAGCTGTTTTTT. Protein: CASSIGQNTGELFF. The variable domain in full, completed from reference TRBV19 and TRBJ2-2, reads DGGITQSPKYLFRKEGQNVTLSCEQNLNHDAMYWYRQDPGQGLRLIYYSQIVNDFQKGDIAEGYSVSREKKESFPLTVTSAQKNPTAFYLCASSIGQNTGELFFGEGSRLTVL.

This clone has just one count. This chain links TRBV19 with TRBJ2-4; TRBD1 is a possible D gene (5 bases). The V gene's germline CDR1 is LNHDA and CDR2 SQIVND (reference sequence). This CDR3 region has 16 residues. The ends were cut back, 5 bases at V and 0 bases at J, with 14 bases in the middle. CDR3 in DNA: TGTGCCAGTAGTCCGATCAGGGAACTAGCCAAAAACATTCAGTACTTC. Its protein product is CASSPIRELAKNIQYF.

In its sample, this clone was seen a few times. The chain combines TRBV9 with TRBJ2-7, with 14 bases lining up with TRBD2. Germline V lookup: CDR1 SGDLS, CDR2 YYNGEE. The CDR3 contains 16 residues. The junction had 1 base not matched to a gene; V was cut back by 0 bases and J by 2 bases. The CDR3 nucleotides are TGTGCCAGCAGCGTAGGACTAGCGGGGGGGGCCTACGAGCAGTACTTC. Protein sequence: CASSVGLAGGAYEQYF.

V usage is TRBV14 and J usage is TRBJ2-1; perhaps TRBD1 as D (5 bases). The CDR3 length is 13 residues. Per germline, CDR1 SGHDN and CDR2 FVKESK. V dropped 3 bases and J dropped 8 bases, with 11 bases sitting between them. The CDR3: CASSQGLGDEQFF. The CDR3 DNA is TGTGCCAGCAGCCAGGGGCTGGGCGATGAGCAGTTCTTC.

This chain's CDR3 is CASSLAHLDRRSTDTQYF. The CDR3 DNA reads TGCGCCAGCAGCTTGGCGCACCTCGACAGGCGGAGCACAGATACGCAGTATTTT. The chain couples TRBV5-1 to TRBJ2-3; D might be TRBD1 (6 bases). The CDR3 has 18 residues. V lost 0 bases to trimming and J lost 0 bases, with 17 bases between them. The germline gives CDR1 SGHRS, CDR2 YFSETQ.

The chain employs TRBV11-3 and TRBJ2-5; D might be TRBD2 (6 bases). The CDR3 spans 13 residues. Germline V gene sequence: CDR1 SGHNT, CDR2 YENEEA. Deletions cut 1 base from V and 5 bases from J, with 8 bases between. CDR3 DNA sequence: TGTGCCAGCAGCTTAGGGAGCGGGGAGACCCAGTACTTC. This translates into CASSLGSGETQYF. The full variable domain, rest sourced from reference TRBV11-3 and TRBJ2-5, is EAGVVQSPRYKIIEKKQPVAFWCNPISGHNTLYWYLQNLGQGPELLIRYENEEAVDDSQLPKDRFSAERLKGVDSTLKIQPAELGDSAVYLCASSLGSGETQYFGPGTRLLVL.